The 27 T cell receptor beta chains listed next were all sequenced from one sample in a study of T cell responses to AZD1222 COVID-19 vaccine. Sequencing used immunoSEQ multiplex PCR; TCRdb keeps in-frame clones, though not all of them. The table has nearly 200,000 clones, under 95% seen once; the top ten hold roughly 0.99%. Sequencing used peripheral blood, obtained 28 days after the second AZD1222 dose. The receptor source for this set is an adult who received the AZD1222 COVID-19 vaccine.

This clone was seen only a few times. The V call is TRBV19, the J call TRBJ1-3; D possibly corresponds to TRBD1 (6 bases). The CDR3 loop spans 14 amino acids. Germline CDR1 LNHDA, CDR2 SQIVND (reference sequence). V dropped 7 bases and J dropped 8 bases, with 18 bases sitting between them. The DNA for the CDR3 is TGTGCCAGTATTGCCCAGGGGCCGCGGGACACCATATATTTT. It specifies CASIAQGPRDTIYF.

This rearrangement joins TRBV5-4 to TRBJ2-7; TRBD2 agrees at 10 bases. With V trimmed by 4 bases and J by 0 bases, 7 bases remained unmatched. This CDR3 contains 16 residues. Per the germline V gene, CDR1 is SGHNT and CDR2 is YYREEE (reference sequence). CDR3 nucleotide sequence: TGTGCCAGCAGCCTTGGACTAGCGGCAGCCTCCTACGAGCAGTACTTC. This codes for CASSLGLAAASYEQYF.

Of note for this clone: No DNA is shown, since the ends of the CDR3 on it are uncertain; the CDR3 is the one TCRdb lists. The chain's CDR3 is CASSSSGQVPYEQYF. This chain joins TRBV6-1 and TRBJ2-7; the table assigns TRBD1, which was not confirmed against the DNA. The CDR3 sequence runs 15 residues, both termini included. Germline-derived CDR1 and CDR2 are MNHNS and SASEGT.

The V gene is TRBV6-5, the J gene TRBJ1-1; D gene ambiguous. Germline V gives CDR1 MNHEY, CDR2 SVGAGI. The germline V and J ends were trimmed by 2 bases and 1 base, with 14 bases remaining between them. The CDR3 extends over 16 amino acids. This CDR3 reads CASSYPPDKPNTEAFF. Written as DNA, the CDR3 is TGTGCCAGCAGTTACCCCCCCGATAAACCGAACACTGAAGCTTTCTTT.

The gene calls are TRBV23-1 and TRBJ2-7; TRBD1 matches 9 bases. TRBV23-1 is noted as an ORF with a role that remains uncertain. The CDR3 sequence is 17 residues long. Losses at the gene ends were 0 bases for V and 2 bases for J; bases not matched to a gene: 8. CDR3 loop: CASSQSPKTGGPYEQYF. CDR3 coding DNA: TGCGCCAGCAGTCAATCCCCCAAGACAGGGGGTCCCTACGAGCAGTACTTC.

The CDR3 loop reads CASGGRGNEQFF. The CDR3 DNA is TGTGCCAGCGGGGGCAGGGGGAATGAGCAGTTCTTC. The chain links TRBV6-5 to TRBJ2-1; 7 bases are a match to TRBD1. The CDR3 is 12 residues long. V shed 8 bases, J shed 7 bases, and the junction held 5 bases outside the gene matches. Germline assignment: CDR1 MNHEY and CDR2 SVGAGI.

CDR3 bases: TGTGCCATCAAGACTAGTACCCAAGAGACCCAGTACTTC. It translates to CAIKTSTQETQYF. This chain links TRBV10-3 with TRBJ2-5; TRBD2 might be the D (6 bases). The CDR3 runs 13 residues. Germline V gene lookup returns CDR1 ENHRY and CDR2 SYGVKD. V was clipped by 7 bases and J by 1 base, with 10 bases between them.

The V call is TRBV5-1, the J call TRBJ1-3; D not certain. CDR1 and CDR2 from the germline V gene are SGHRS and YFSETQ. V was shortened by 4 bases and J by 0 bases, with 8 bases between the two germline ends. The CDR3 totals 14 residues. The CDR3 loop is CASSPGDSGNTIYF. The CDR3 DNA sequence: TGCGCCAGCAGCCCCGGGGACTCTGGAAACACCATATATTTT.

This chain connects TRBV11-3 to TRBJ2-3; 10 bases are a match to TRBD1. Germline lookup yields CDR1 SGHNT and CDR2 YENEEA. This CDR3 is 17 amino acids long. Losses at the gene ends were 2 bases for V and 5 bases for J; bases not matched to a gene: 10. The CDR3 loop reads CASSLSGTGVVGDTQYF. CDR3 nucleotide sequence: TGTGCCAGCAGCTTAAGCGGGACAGGGGTGGTTGGAGATACGCAGTATTTT.

V usage is TRBV4-1 and J usage is TRBJ1-6; D may be TRBD1 (6 bases). There are 17 residues in the CDR3. V was cut by 1 base and J by 3 bases, with 13 bases left in between. The germline V gene has CDR1 MGHRA and CDR2 YSYEKL. The CDR3 reads CASSQGGTGSYNSPLHF. The CDR3 DNA is TGCGCCAGCAGCCAAGGCGGAACAGGGAGCTATAATTCACCCCTCCACTTT.

The chain has TRBV6-5 and TRBJ1-3, with D perhaps matching TRBD1 (5 bases). Trimming shortened V by 7 bases and J by 0 bases, and 7 bases separated the two germline ends. The CDR3 extends over 13 amino acids. CDR1 and CDR2 from the germline V gene are MNHEY and SVGAGI. CDR3 sequence reads: CASKGYSGNTIYF. CDR3 coding DNA: TGTGCCAGCAAGGGGTACTCTGGAAACACCATATATTTT.

The chain has TRBV6-5 and TRBJ2-3, with D perhaps matching TRBD1 or TRBD2 (5 bases each). The CDR3 sequence is 11 residues long. Trimming removed 8 bases from V and 3 bases from J, with 6 bases in between. Per the germline V gene, CDR1 is MNHEY and CDR2 is SVGAGI. The CDR3 DNA sequence: TGTGCCAGCGGGACGACAGATACGCAGTATTTT. This sequence encodes CASGTTDTQYF.

The J gene is TRBJ1-1, the V gene TRBV5-1; 7 positions match TRBD1. The V segment lost 9 bases and the J segment 1 base; nucleotides outside the gene matches: 3. The length of the CDR3 is 12 residues. Per germline, CDR1 SGHRS and CDR2 YFSETQ. CDR3 protein: CAKQGWNTEAFF. CDR3 DNA sequence: TGCGCCAAACAGGGGTGGAACACTGAAGCTTTCTTT.

This sequence joins TRBV10-2 and TRBJ1-1; 7 bases are a match to TRBD1. The CDR3 length is 14 residues. The germline V gene encodes CDR1 WSHSY and CDR2 SAAADI. With 0 bases clipped from V and 6 bases from J, the junction kept 4 bases outside the gene matches. CDR3: CASSESRGRSEAFF. The DNA of the CDR3 is TGCGCCAGCAGTGAGTCAAGGGGGCGGTCTGAAGCTTTCTTT.

CDR3 bases: TGTGCCAGCAGCTCATCTCAGGGAGCTGAAGCTTTCTTT. The encoded protein is CASSSSQGAEAFF. The rearrangement uses TRBV7-9 and TRBJ1-1, with D tentatively TRBD1 (5 bases). V was clipped by 4 bases and J by 6 bases, with 12 bases between them. There are 13 residues in the CDR3. Germline CDR1 and CDR2: SEHNR and FQNEAQ (reference sequence).

The rearrangement links TRBV6-4 to TRBJ1-1; 10 nucleotides line up with TRBD1. Looked up from germline, CDR1 is MRHNA and CDR2 is SNTAGT. J gave up 1 base and V 6 bases, and 17 bases lay outside the gene matches. This CDR3 is 19 amino acids long. Here the CDR3 reads CASRSGQGIHEPENTEAFF. The CDR3 bases are TGTGCCAGCAGGTCGGGACAGGGGATTCATGAACCGGAGAACACTGAAGCTTTCTTT.

V gene TRBV6-5 combines with J gene TRBJ1-2; D ambiguous. The CDR3 contains 14 residues. V lost 7 bases, J lost 5 bases, and 17 bases lay in between. CDR1 is MNHEY and CDR2 is SVGAGI in the germline V gene. The CDR3 is CASTDRSRDYGYTF. As DNA, the CDR3 is TGTGCCAGCACCGATCGCTCCCGTGATTATGGCTACACCTTC.

The gene calls are TRBV2 and TRBJ2-7; no clear D. Per germline, CDR1 SNHLY and CDR2 FYNNEI. V was shortened by 2 bases and J by 6 bases, with 5 bases between the two germline ends. The CDR3 extends over 11 amino acids. CDR3 bases: TGTGCCAGCAGTGAATTTCTCGAGCAGTACTTC. This sequence encodes CASSEFLEQYF.

As regards this clone: Other DNA sequences within the sample encode an identical CDR3. This chain joins TRBV5-1 and TRBJ2-3; D call uncertain. Germline V gene sequence: CDR1 SGHRS, CDR2 YFSETQ. V lost 0 bases to trimming and J lost 4 bases, with 3 bases between them. The CDR3 runs to 12 residues. The DNA of the CDR3 is TGCGCCAGCAGCTTGGTCGCAGATACGCAGTATTTT. Translating it yields CASSLVADTQYF. Supplemented by reference TRBV5-1 and TRBJ2-3, the full variable domain reads KAGVTQTPRYLIKTRGQQVTLSCSPISGHRSVSWYQQTPGQGLQFLFEYFSETQRNKGNFPGRFSGRQFSNSRSEMNVSTLELGDSALYLCASSLVADTQYFGPGTRLTVL.

The rearrangement joins TRBV18 to TRBJ1-6; D not certain. The V end was cut by 2 bases, the J end by 10 bases, with 9 bases between. There are 13 residues in the CDR3. Per germline, CDR1 KGHSH and CDR2 LQKENI. In DNA, the CDR3 is TGTGCCAGCTCACCAAACGAGTCCTCACCCCTCCACTTT. It yields the protein CASSPNESSPLHF.

The rearrangement uses TRBV10-3 and TRBJ2-2, with D hard to call. Between the trimmed V and J ends, which lost 2 bases and 4 bases, there was a span of 8 bases. Germline CDR1 reads ENHRY; CDR2 reads SYGVKD. The CDR3 contains 14 residues. The CDR3, as DNA: TGTGCCATCAGTGAGGGTTACGGCACCGGGGAGCTGTTTTTT. This gives the protein CAISEGYGTGELFF.

The chain recombines TRBV2 with TRBJ2-2, with 10 bases lining up with TRBD1. The CDR3 consists of 17 residues. Per germline, CDR1 SNHLY and CDR2 FYNNEI. V lost 4 bases and J lost 6; bases outside the gene matches: 11. The CDR3: CASSVSGTGVRAGELFF. CDR3 in DNA: TGTGCCAGCAGTGTATCCGGGACAGGGGTTAGGGCCGGGGAGCTGTTTTTT.

The rearrangement uses TRBV11-2 and TRBJ2-7, with 11 bases aligning to TRBD1. Per the germline V gene, CDR1 is SGHAT and CDR2 is FQNNGV. The CDR3 covers 15 residues. The V segment lost 5 bases and the J segment 7 bases; nucleotides outside the gene matches: 10. This CDR3 is CASSEYYRDRGEQYF. CDR3 in DNA: TGTGCCAGCAGCGAATATTACCGGGACAGGGGGGAGCAGTACTTC.

The chain is built from TRBV6-5 and TRBJ2-7, with 11 positions matching TRBD2. This CDR3 contains 15 residues. From germline, CDR1 is MNHEY and CDR2 SVGAGI. V was pared by 7 bases and J by 0 bases, with 5 bases of the junction left unmatched. CDR3 DNA sequence: TGTGCCAGCACCATGACTAGCGGGAACTCCTACGAGCAGTACTTC. Its protein is CASTMTSGNSYEQYF.

This rearrangement joins TRBV27 to TRBJ2-7, with TRBD2 matching 11 bases. The CDR3 length is 13 residues. Per the germline V gene, CDR1 is MNHEY and CDR2 is SMNVEV (reference sequence). Trimming removed 5 bases from V and 6 bases from J; junction bases left unmatched: 3. The CDR3 nucleotides are TGTGCCAGCAGTCTAGCGGGGGGTTCCGAGCAGTACTTC. This sequence encodes CASSLAGGSEQYF.

This chain's CDR3 is CASSEKGSYEQYF. The CDR3 nucleotides are TGTGCCAGCAGTGAAAAAGGTTCCTACGAGCAGTACTTC. The gene calls are TRBV25-1 and TRBJ2-7, with D uncertain. Deletions cut 2 bases from V and 1 base from J, with 6 bases between. The CDR3 runs to 13 residues. Germline CDR1 MGHDK, CDR2 SYGVNS.

This rearrangement joins TRBV14 to TRBJ2-3, with 7 bases identical to TRBD1. The V segment lost 4 bases and the J segment 4 bases; nucleotides outside the gene matches: 8. The CDR3 sequence is 15 residues long. Looked up from germline, CDR1 is SGHDN and CDR2 is FVKESK. The CDR3 protein is CASSPETGWADTQYF. For the CDR3, the DNA is TGTGCCAGCAGCCCTGAGACAGGGTGGGCAGATACGCAGTATTTT.